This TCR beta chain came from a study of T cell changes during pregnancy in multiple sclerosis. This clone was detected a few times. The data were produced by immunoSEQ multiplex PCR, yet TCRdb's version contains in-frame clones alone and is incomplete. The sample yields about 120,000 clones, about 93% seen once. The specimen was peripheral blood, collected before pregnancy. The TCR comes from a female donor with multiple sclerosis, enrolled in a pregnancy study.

The CDR3 bases are TGTGCCAGCAGCCAAGATACTAGCGGGAGAGGGAATGAGCAGTTCTTC. The encoded protein is CASSQDTSGRGNEQFF. This rearrangement joins TRBV4-2 to TRBJ2-1, with 11 bases identical to TRBD2. Germline lookup yields CDR1 LGHNA and CDR2 YNFKEQ. The V gene end was trimmed by 0 bases and the J gene end by 7 bases; junction bases not matched to a gene: 5. This CDR3 spans 16 amino acids.